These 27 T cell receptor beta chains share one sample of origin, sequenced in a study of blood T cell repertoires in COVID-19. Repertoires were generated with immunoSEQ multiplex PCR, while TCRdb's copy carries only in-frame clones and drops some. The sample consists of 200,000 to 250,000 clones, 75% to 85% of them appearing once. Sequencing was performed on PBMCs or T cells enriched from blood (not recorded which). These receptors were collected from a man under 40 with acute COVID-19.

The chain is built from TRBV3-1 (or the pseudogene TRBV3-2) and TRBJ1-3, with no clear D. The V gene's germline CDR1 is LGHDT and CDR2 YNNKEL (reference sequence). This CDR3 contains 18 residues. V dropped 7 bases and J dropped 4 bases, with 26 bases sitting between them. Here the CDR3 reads CASTQRAGSIRRGNTIYF. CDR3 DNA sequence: TGTGCCAGCACTCAGAGGGCAGGCTCCATTCGTAGAGGAAACACCATATATTTT.

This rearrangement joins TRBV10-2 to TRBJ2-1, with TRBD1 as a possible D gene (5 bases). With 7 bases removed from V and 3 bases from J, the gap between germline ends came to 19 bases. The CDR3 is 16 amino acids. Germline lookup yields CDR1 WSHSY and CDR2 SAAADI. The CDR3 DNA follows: TGCGCCAGCAAGAGATCCCAGGGTGACCTCTACAATGAGCAGTTCTTC. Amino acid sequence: CASKRSQGDLYNEQFF.

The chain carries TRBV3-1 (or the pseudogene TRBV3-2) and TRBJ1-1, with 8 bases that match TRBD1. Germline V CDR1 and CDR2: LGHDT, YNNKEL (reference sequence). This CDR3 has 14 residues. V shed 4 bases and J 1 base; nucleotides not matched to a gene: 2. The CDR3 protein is CASSPQGANTEAFF. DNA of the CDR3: TGTGCCAGCAGCCCGCAGGGGGCGAACACTGAAGCTTTCTTT.

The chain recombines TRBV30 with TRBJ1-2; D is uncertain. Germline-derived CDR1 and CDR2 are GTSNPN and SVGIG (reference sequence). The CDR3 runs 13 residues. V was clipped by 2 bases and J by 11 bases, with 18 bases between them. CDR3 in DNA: TGTGCCTGGAGTCCCCCAGGCTTTAGAGCATACACCTTC. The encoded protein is CAWSPPGFRAYTF.

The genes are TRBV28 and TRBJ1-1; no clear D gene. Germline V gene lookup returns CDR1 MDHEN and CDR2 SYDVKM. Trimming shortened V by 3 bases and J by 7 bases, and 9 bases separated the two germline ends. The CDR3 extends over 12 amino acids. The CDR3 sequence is CASSLVTDEAFF. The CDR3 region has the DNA TGTGCCAGCAGTTTGGTCACAGATGAAGCTTTCTTT.

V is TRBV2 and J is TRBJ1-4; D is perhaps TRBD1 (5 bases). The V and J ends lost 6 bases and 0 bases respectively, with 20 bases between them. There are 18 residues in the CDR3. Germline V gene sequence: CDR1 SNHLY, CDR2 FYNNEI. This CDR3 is CASSSRGDFLATNEKLFF. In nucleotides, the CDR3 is TGTGCCAGCAGCAGCCGGGGGGACTTTCTTGCAACTAATGAAAAACTGTTTTTT.

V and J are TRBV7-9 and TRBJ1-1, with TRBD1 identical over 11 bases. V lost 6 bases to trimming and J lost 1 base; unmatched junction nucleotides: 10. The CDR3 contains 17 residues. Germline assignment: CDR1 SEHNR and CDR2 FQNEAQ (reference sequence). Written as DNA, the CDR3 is TGTGCCAGCAGACCGGGGACAGGGGGGCGGTGGAACACTGAAGCTTTCTTT. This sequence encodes CASRPGTGGRWNTEAFF.

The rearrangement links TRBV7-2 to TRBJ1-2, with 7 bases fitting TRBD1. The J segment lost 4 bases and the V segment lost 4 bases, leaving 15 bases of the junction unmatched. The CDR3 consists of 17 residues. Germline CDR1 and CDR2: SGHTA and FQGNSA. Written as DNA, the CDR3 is TGTGCCAGCAGCTACGGGACAGATCGGAATCCGAGCTATGGCTACACCTTC. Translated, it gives CASSYGTDRNPSYGYTF.

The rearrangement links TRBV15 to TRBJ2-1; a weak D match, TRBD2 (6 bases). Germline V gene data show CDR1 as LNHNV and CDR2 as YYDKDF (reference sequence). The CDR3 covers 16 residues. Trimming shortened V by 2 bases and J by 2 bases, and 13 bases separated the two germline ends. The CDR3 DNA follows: TGTGCCACCAGCAGATCAGGGACGGGGGCCTACAATGAGCAGTTCTTC. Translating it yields CATSRSGTGAYNEQFF. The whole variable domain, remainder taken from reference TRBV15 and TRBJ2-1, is DAMVIQNPRYQVTQFGKPVTLSCSQTLNHNVMYWYQQKSSQAPKLLFHYYDKDFNNEADTPDNFQSRRPNTSFCFLDIRSPGLGDTAMYLCATSRSGTGAYNEQFFGPGTRLTVL.

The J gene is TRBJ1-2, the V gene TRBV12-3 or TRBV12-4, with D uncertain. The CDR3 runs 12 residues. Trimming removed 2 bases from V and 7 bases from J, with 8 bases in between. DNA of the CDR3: TGTGCCAGCAGTTTATTTGCAGGTGGCTACACCTTC. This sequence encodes CASSLFAGGYTF.

The CDR3 sequence is CATRQDSEDTQYF. DNA of the CDR3: TGTGCCACCCGACAGGACTCGGAAGATACGCAGTATTTT. This chain connects TRBV12-3 or TRBV12-4 to TRBJ2-3, with D perhaps TRBD1 (6 bases). Trimming left V 10 bases short and J 5 bases short, with 16 bases between. The CDR3 has 13 amino acids.

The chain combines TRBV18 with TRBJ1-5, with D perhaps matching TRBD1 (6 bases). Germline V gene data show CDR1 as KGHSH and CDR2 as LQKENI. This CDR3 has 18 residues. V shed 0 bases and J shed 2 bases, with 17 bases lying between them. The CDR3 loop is CASSPPGGPGVGNQPQHF. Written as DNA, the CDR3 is TGTGCCAGCTCACCACCAGGAGGTCCAGGGGTGGGCAATCAGCCCCAGCATTTT.

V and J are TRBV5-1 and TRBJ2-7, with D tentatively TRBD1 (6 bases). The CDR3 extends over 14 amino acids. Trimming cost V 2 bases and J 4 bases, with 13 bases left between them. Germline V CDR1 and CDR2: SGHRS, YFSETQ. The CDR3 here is CASSFVDGQYEQYF. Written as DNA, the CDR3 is TGCGCCAGCAGCTTCGTTGACGGACAGTACGAGCAGTACTTC. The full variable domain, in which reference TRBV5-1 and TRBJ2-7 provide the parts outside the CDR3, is KAGVTQTPRYLIKTRGQQVTLSCSPISGHRSVSWYQQTPGQGLQFLFEYFSETQRNKGNFPGRFSGRQFSNSRSEMNVSTLELGDSALYLCASSFVDGQYEQYFGPGTRLTVT.

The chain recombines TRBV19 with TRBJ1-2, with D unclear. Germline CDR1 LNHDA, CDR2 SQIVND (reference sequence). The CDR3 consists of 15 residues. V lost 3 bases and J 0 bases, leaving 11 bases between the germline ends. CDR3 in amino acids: CASSIQVDPNYGYTF. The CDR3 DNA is TGTGCCAGTAGTATCCAGGTGGATCCTAACTATGGCTACACCTTC. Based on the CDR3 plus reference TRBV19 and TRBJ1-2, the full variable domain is DGGITQSPKYLFRKEGQNVTLSCEQNLNHDAMYWYRQDPGQGLRLIYYSQIVNDFQKGDIAEGYSVSREKKESFPLTVTSAQKNPTAFYLCASSIQVDPNYGYTFGSGTRLTVV.

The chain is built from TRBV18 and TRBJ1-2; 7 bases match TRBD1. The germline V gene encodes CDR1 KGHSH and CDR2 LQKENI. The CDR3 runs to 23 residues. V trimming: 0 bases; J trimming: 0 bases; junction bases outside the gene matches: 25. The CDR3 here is CASSPPILPPRRDSFLPNYGYTF. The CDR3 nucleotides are TGTGCCAGCTCACCACCGATCCTCCCCCCGCGCCGGGACAGCTTCTTACCTAACTATGGCTACACCTTC.

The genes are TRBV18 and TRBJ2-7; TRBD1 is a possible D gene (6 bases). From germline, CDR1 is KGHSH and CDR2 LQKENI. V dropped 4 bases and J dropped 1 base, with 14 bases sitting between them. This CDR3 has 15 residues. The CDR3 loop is CASSRNRVGSYEQYF. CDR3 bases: TGTGCCAGCTCACGCAACAGGGTTGGTTCCTACGAGCAGTACTTC.

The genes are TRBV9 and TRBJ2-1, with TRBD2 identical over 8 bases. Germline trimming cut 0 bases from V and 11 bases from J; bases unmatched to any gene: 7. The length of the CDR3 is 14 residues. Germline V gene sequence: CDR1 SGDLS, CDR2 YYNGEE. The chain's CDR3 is CASSVGSSGDKQFF. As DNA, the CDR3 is TGTGCCAGCAGCGTAGGTAGTAGCGGGGATAAGCAGTTCTTC.

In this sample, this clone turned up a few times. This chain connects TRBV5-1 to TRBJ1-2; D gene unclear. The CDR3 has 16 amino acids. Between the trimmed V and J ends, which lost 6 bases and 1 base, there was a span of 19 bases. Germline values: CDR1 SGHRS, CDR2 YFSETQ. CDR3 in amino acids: CASKRDFGLNNYGYTF. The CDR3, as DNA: TGCGCCAGCAAAAGGGATTTTGGACTCAATAACTATGGCTACACCTTC.

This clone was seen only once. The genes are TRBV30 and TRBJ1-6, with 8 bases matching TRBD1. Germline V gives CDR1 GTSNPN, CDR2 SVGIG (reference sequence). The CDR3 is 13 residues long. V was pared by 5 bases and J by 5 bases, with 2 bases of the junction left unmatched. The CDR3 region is CAWSGQDNSPLHF. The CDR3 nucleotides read TGTGCCTGGTCGGGACAGGATAATTCACCCCTCCACTTT.

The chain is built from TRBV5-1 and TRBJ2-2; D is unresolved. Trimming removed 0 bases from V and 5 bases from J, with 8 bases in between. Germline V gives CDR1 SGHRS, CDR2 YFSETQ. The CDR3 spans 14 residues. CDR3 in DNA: TGCGCCAGCAGCTTGGCCTCGACTACCGGGGAGCTGTTTTTT. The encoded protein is CASSLASTTGELFF.

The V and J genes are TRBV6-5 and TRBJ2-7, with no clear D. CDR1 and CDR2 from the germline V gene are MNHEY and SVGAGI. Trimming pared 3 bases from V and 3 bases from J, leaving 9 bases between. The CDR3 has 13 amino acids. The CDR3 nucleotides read TGTGCCAGCAGTTATGGAGTCCACTACGAGCAGTACTTC. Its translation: CASSYGVHYEQYF.

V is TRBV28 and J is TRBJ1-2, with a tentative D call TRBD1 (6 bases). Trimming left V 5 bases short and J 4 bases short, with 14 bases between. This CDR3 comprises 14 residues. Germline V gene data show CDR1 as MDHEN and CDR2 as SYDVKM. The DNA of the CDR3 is TGTGCCAGCAGTCCCCCGGGACACCTCTATGGCTACACCTTC. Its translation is CASSPPGHLYGYTF.

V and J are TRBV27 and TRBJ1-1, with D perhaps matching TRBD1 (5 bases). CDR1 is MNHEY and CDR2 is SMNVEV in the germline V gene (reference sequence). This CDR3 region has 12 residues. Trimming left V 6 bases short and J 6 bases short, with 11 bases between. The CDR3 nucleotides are TGTGCCAGCAGCACAGGCGCGGCTGAAGCTTTCTTT. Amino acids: CASSTGAAEAFF.

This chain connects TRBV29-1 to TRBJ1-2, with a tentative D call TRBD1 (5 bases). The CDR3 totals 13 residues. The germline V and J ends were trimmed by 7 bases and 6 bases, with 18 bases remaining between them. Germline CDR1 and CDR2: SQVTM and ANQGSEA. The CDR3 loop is CSEIKQVGDGYTF. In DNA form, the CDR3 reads TGCAGCGAGATCAAACAAGTAGGGGATGGCTACACCTTC.

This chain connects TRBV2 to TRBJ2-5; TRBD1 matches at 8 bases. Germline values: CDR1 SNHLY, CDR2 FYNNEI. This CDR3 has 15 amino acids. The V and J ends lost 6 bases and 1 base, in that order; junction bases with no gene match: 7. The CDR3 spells CASRIDRGLQETQYF. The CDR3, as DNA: TGTGCCAGCAGGATCGACAGGGGCCTCCAAGAGACCCAGTACTTC.

CDR3 sequence: CATSRGPGSGVTNEQFF. The CDR3 DNA is TGTGCCACCAGCAGAGGCCCGGGGAGCGGGGTGACGAATGAGCAGTTCTTC. The V gene is TRBV15, the J gene TRBJ2-1; the match to TRBD2 covers 7 bases. Losses at the gene ends were 1 base for V and 7 bases for J; bases not matched to a gene: 13. The CDR3 loop spans 17 amino acids. In germline, CDR1 is LNHNV, CDR2 YYDKDF (reference sequence).

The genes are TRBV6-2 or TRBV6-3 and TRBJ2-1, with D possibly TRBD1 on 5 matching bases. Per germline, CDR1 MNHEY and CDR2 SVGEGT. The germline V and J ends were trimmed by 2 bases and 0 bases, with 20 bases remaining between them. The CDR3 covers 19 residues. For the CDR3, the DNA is TGTGCCAGCAGTTACGCCCTCATGACAGTGTCTAACTCCTACAATGAGCAGTTCTTC. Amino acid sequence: CASSYALMTVSNSYNEQFF.